This TCR beta chain came from a study of blood T cell repertoires in COVID-19. Study-wide context: The cDNA or gDNA used as material had been derived from T cells, B-cell-depleted T cells, or PBMCs.

Sequencing used immunoSEQ multiplex PCR; TCRdb keeps in-frame clones, though not all of them. The data contain 390,000 or so clones, 75% to 90% of them seen just once; the ten biggest clones take up less than 6%. This clone was counted once. The sequencing sample was made of PBMCs or T cells enriched from blood (not recorded which). The sequence was obtained from a woman in her fifties or sixties who had recovered from COVID-19.

CDR3 sequence reads: CASSLSRGGGIQETQYF. CDR3 DNA sequence: TGTGCCAGCAGCTTATCCAGGGGAGGGGGGATACAAGAGACCCAGTACTTC. This chain connects TRBV7-2 to TRBJ2-5; possible D gene TRBD2, 7 bases. V lost 2 bases and J lost 2, with 18 bases in between. Looked up from germline, CDR1 is SGHTA and CDR2 is FQGNSA. This CDR3 has 17 residues.